This is a list of T cell receptor beta chains from one sample in a study of OX40 agonist ivuxolimab in advanced cancers. The method was immunoSEQ multiplex PCR; TCRdb's version includes in-frame clones alone and lacks a portion of them. The sample has about 100,000 clones; over 75% are singletons. Sequenced material: CD4+ or CD8+ T cells sorted from blood, taken in a trial of the OX40 agonist ivuxolimab. The receptor set was obtained from an adult with an advanced solid tumor such as melanoma, head and neck, liver or kidney cancer. Each CDR3 is given with its conserved first and last residue. The D gene is left open where the match is weak. Only part of the rows carry a size: once, few, many, or a class if the clone is expanded.

v_gene	len	abundance	j_gene	d_gene	CDR3nt	CDR3aa
TRBV6-4	13	-	TRBJ2-5	-	TGTGCCAGCAGCGCCGGAGTCGGAGAGACCCAGTACTTC	CASSAGVGETQYF
TRBV27	19	-	TRBJ2-2	TRBD2	TGTGCCAGCAGTCCGCTGGGGGGACTAGGCCCTCATAACACCGGGGAGCTGTTTTTT	CASSPLGGLGPHNTGELFF
TRBV7-2	12	-	TRBJ2-3	-	TGTGCCAGCAGCTCCCCGGGCCCAACGCAGTATTTT	CASSSPGPTQYF
TRBV6-5	15	-	TRBJ2-7	TRBD1	TGTGCCAGCAGTAAGCCGGGACAGGGAGTTTGGGAGCAGTACTTC	CASSKPGQGVWEQYF
TRBV7-3	15	-	TRBJ2-2	-	TGTGCCAGCAGCCCCTCGGGACAGAACACCGGGGAGCTGTTTTTT	CASSPSGQNTGELFF
TRBV7-9	11	-	TRBJ2-5	-	TGTGCCAGCAGCGTAACAGAGACCCAGTACTTC	CASSVTETQYF
TRBV6-5	11	-	TRBJ2-3	-	TGTGCCAGCAGTTACTCAAATACGCAGTATTTT	CASSYSNTQYF
TRBV18	14	-	TRBJ1-2	-	TGTGCCAGCTCACGACAGGATTTCGGGGACGGCTACACCTTC	CASSRQDFGDGYTF
TRBV5-1	16	few	TRBJ2-3	-	TGCGCCAGCAGCTTGGAAGGTGGGCTAGCTTTGGATACGCAGTATTTT	CASSLEGGLALDTQYF
TRBV29-1	14	-	TRBJ2-2	-	TGCAGCGCCGTAGGGGAGATCGTCACCGGGGAGCTGTTTTTT	CSAVGEIVTGELFF
TRBV19	13	once	TRBJ2-7	TRBD1	TGTGCCAGTAGTTCGGGACAGCGCTACGAGCAGTACTTC	CASSSGQRYEQYF
TRBV2	15	-	TRBJ2-1	-	TGTGCCAGCAGTGAACGTCCTAGCTCCTACAATGAGCAGTTCTTC	CASSERPSSYNEQFF
TRBV19	15	-	TRBJ1-5	-	TGTGCCAGTAGTCACGGAGGGCACCAAAATCAGCCCCAGCATTTT	CASSHGGHQNQPQHF
TRBV6-1	14	-	TRBJ1-2	-	TGTGCCAGCACTGTCGGGGTTGGCGACGATGGCTACACCTTC	CASTVGVGDDGYTF
TRBV7-2	13	-	TRBJ2-2	-	TGTGCCAGCAGCCCCCGCCCAACCGGGGAGCTGTTTTTT	CASSPRPTGELFF
TRBV9	16	-	TRBJ2-1	TRBD2	TGTGCCAGCAGCGTAGCTAGCGGGAGGGGGTTAGATGAGCAGTTCTTC	CASSVASGRGLDEQFF
TRBV29-1	19	-	TRBJ2-1	-	TGCAGCGTTGAAGTTGCCCCACAGGGTTTCAGTTACTCCTACAATGAGCAGTTCTTC	CSVEVAPQGFSYSYNEQFF
TRBV4-1	15	-	TRBJ2-7	-	TGCGCCAGCAGCCAAGATCCCCAGGGTTTTTACGAGCAGTACTTC	CASSQDPQGFYEQYF
TRBV5-1	14	-	TRBJ1-3	-	TGCGCCAGCAGCTCTTCAAGAAGCCGAAACACCATATATTTT	CASSSSRSRNTIYF
TRBV11-1	15	-	TRBJ1-3	-	TGTGCCAGCAGCTTCTCACAGGGAAACAGAAACACCATATATTTT	CASSFSQGNRNTIYF
TRBV5-1	13	-	TRBJ2-1	-	TGCGCCAGCAGCCAGGGGGGCCACAATGAGCAGTTCTTC	CASSQGGHNEQFF
TRBV30	15	once	TRBJ2-2	TRBD1	TGTGCCTGGATTCCGGGACAGACCCACACCGGGGAGCTGTTTTTT	CAWIPGQTHTGELFF
TRBV27	14	once	TRBJ1-1	-	TGTGCCAGCAGTCTCCCCCCCCCGAACACTGAAGCTTTCTTT	CASSLPPPNTEAFF
TRBV25-1	14	-	TRBJ2-2	-	TGTGCCAGCACAATAACAGGGGAGGCCGGGGAGCTGTTTTTT	CASTITGEAGELFF
TRBV5-4	16	once	TRBJ2-3	-	TGTGCCAGCAGCTTGGGGGCAGGGGTAAGCACAGATACGCAGTATTTT	CASSLGAGVSTDTQYF
TRBV5-1	15	-	TRBJ2-7	TRBD1	TGCGCCAGCAGCTGGATGGGACAGAGCTCCTACGAGCAGTACTTC	CASSWMGQSSYEQYF
TRBV5-1	14	-	TRBJ1-1	-	TGCGCCAGCAGCACATTTGGGCTGAACACTGAAGCTTTCTTT	CASSTFGLNTEAFF
TRBV10-3	16	-	TRBJ2-5	-	TGTGCCATCAGTGGCCCTGGGACAGGCGGGGGGTTCGCCCAGTACTTC	CAISGPGTGGGFAQYF
TRBV6-4	14	-	TRBJ2-2	-	TGTGCCAGCAGACCCGACGGGGCGATCGGGGAGCTGTTTTTT	CASRPDGAIGELFF
TRBV2	16	-	TRBJ2-7	-	TGTGCCAGCAGTGAACGACAGGCCCGATTCGCCTACGAGCAGTACTTC	CASSERQARFAYEQYF
TRBV2	13	few	TRBJ2-7	TRBD1	TGTGCCAGCCAGGACAGGGGCTCCTACGAGCAGTACTTC	CASQDRGSYEQYF
TRBV6-5	14	-	TRBJ2-1	TRBD2	TGTGCCAGCAGTTACAACCCGGGGGGGAATGAGCAGTTCTTC	CASSYNPGGNEQFF
TRBV5-1	15	-	TRBJ2-7	TRBD1	TGCGCCAGCAGCACGACAGGGGCCCCCAAGGATGTGCAGTACTTC	CASSTTGAPKDVQYF
TRBV9	13	-	TRBJ1-4	-	TGTGCCAGCAGCGTAGATGCTAATGAAAAACTGTTTTTT	CASSVDANEKLFF
TRBV30	16	-	TRBJ1-2	TRBD1	TGTGCCTGGAGTTTTGGAGGGGGCGCAGGTACCGGTGGCTACACCTTC	CAWSFGGGAGTGGYTF
TRBV19	13	-	TRBJ2-5	-	TGTGCCAGTAGTAGACAACTCCAAGAGACCCAGTACTTC	CASSRQLQETQYF
TRBV28	15	-	TRBJ1-1	TRBD1	TGTGCCAGCAGTCCGCTTTTCCCAGGGGGCACTGAAGCTTTCTTT	CASSPLFPGGTEAFF
TRBV10-1	14	-	TRBJ2-2	TRBD1	TGCGCCAGCAGTCGGACAGGGTTTACCGGGGAGCTGTTTTTT	CASSRTGFTGELFF
TRBV6-5	15	-	TRBJ1-2	TRBD1	TGTGCCAGCAGCAGCACAGGGGGACTGAACTATGGCTACACCTTC	CASSSTGGLNYGYTF
TRBV30	15	-	TRBJ1-5	TRBD1	TGTGCCTGGAGTATTGGCGGGACAGGCGATCAGCCCCAGCATTTT	CAWSIGGTGDQPQHF
TRBV19	16	-	TRBJ1-2	-	TGTGCCAGTAGTATAGTTGGGGGATTCGCTAACTATGGCTACACCTTC	CASSIVGGFANYGYTF
TRBV10-3	12	-	TRBJ2-3	-	TGTGCCATCAGTGAGTCTCCGGATACGCAGTATTTT	CAISESPDTQYF